These 27 T cell receptor beta chains came from one sample sequenced in a study of T cell responses to AZD1222 COVID-19 vaccine. Using immunoSEQ multiplex PCR, the repertoire was profiled, and TCRdb retains in-frame clones only, with some absent. The sample lists about 84,000 clones; 70% to 90% were seen once. Sequenced material: peripheral blood, taken 28 days after the second AZD1222 dose. Receptors were obtained from an adult who received the AZD1222 COVID-19 vaccine.

V gene TRBV7-2 combines with J gene TRBJ2-5; no reliable D call. The CDR3 has 15 residues. The germline V gene encodes CDR1 SGHTA and CDR2 FQGNSA. Trimming removed 4 bases from V and 0 bases from J, with 12 bases in between. DNA of the CDR3: TGTGCCAGCAGCTCCGCCGGCGGATACCAAGAGACCCAGTACTTC. It encodes CASSSAGGYQETQYF.

The chain uses TRBV19 and TRBJ2-5; TRBD2 is a possible D gene (7 bases). V gave up 3 bases and J gave up 5 bases, with 19 bases separating them. The CDR3 totals 16 residues. Germline V gene data show CDR1 as LNHDA and CDR2 as SQIVND (reference sequence). The DNA for the CDR3 is TGTGCCAGTAGTATCCTGAAGCAAGGGGGGGGCGAGACCCAGTACTTC. Translated: CASSILKQGGGETQYF.

J is TRBJ1-4 and V is TRBV6-5; maybe TRBD1 (6 bases). The CDR3 consists of 14 residues. Germline-derived CDR1 and CDR2 are MNHEY and SVGAGI. Trimming shortened V by 0 bases and J by 10 bases, and 12 bases separated the two germline ends. The CDR3 nucleotides are TGTGCCAGCAGTTACTCTGAACAGGGCGGAAAACTGTTTTTT. Its protein product is CASSYSEQGGKLFF.

This rearrangement joins TRBV4-3 to TRBJ2-7; D ambiguous. CDR3 size: 13 residues. Germline V gene data show CDR1 as LGHNA and CDR2 as YSLEER. The V gene lost 1 base and the J gene lost 3 bases, with 7 bases spanning the gap. Here the CDR3 DNA reads TGCGCCAGCAGCCAAGTTGTCTACTACGAGCAGTACTTC. Translated, it gives CASSQVVYYEQYF.

V usage is TRBV6-5 and J usage is TRBJ1-2; possible D gene TRBD1, 5 bases. This CDR3 has 14 amino acids. Germline values: CDR1 MNHEY, CDR2 SVGAGI. The V gene lost 3 bases and the J gene lost 7 bases, with 15 bases spanning the gap. The CDR3 nucleotides read TGTGCCAGCAGTTATCGGCAGGGCAGCGGTGGCTACACCTTC. It specifies CASSYRQGSGGYTF.

The chain uses TRBV24-1 and TRBJ1-1; 8 nucleotides agree with TRBD1. The CDR3 spans 15 residues. Unmatched junction bases numbered 13, after V lost 10 bases and J lost 4 bases. Germline CDR1 reads KGHDR; CDR2 reads SFDVKD. The CDR3, as DNA: TGTGCCACGAGGGGGGCAGGGGGCTTGGGCACTGAAGCTTTCTTT. This translates into CATRGAGGLGTEAFF.

The chain employs TRBV19 and TRBJ1-2; D unresolved. CDR1 and CDR2 (germline): LNHDA, SQIVND (reference sequence). V was shortened by 2 bases and J by 4 bases, with 23 bases between the two germline ends. CDR3 size: 18 residues. CDR3 loop: CASSINAGGQTGSYGYTF. The CDR3, as DNA: TGTGCCAGTAGTATAAACGCGGGAGGGCAGACGGGGAGCTATGGCTACACCTTC. Full variable domain (rest looked up from reference TRBV19 and TRBJ1-2): DGGITQSPKYLFRKEGQNVTLSCEQNLNHDAMYWYRQDPGQGLRLIYYSQIVNDFQKGDIAEGYSVSREKKESFPLTVTSAQKNPTAFYLCASSINAGGQTGSYGYTFGSGTRLTVV.

The chain recombines TRBV11-2 with TRBJ2-7; 7 nucleotides align to TRBD2. Trimming took 5 bases from V and 2 from J; bases not matched to a gene: 6. The length of the CDR3 is 14 residues. Per germline, CDR1 SGHAT and CDR2 FQNNGV. CDR3 in amino acids: CASSREVGPYEQYF. DNA for the CDR3: TGTGCCAGCAGCCGGGAGGTGGGGCCCTACGAGCAGTACTTC.

V usage is TRBV6-6 and J usage is TRBJ2-1; 12 bases align to TRBD2. V lost 8 bases and J lost 8; bases outside the gene matches: 7. CDR1 is MNHNY, CDR2 SVGAGI, per germline (reference sequence). The CDR3 runs to 14 residues. CDR3 loop: CASLLAGGLDEQFF. The CDR3 DNA reads as TGTGCCAGCCTGCTAGCGGGAGGGTTAGATGAGCAGTTCTTC.

V and J are TRBV12-3 or TRBV12-4 and TRBJ2-5, with D uncertain. The V gene lost 6 bases and the J gene lost 5 bases, with 13 bases spanning the gap. CDR3 length: 13 amino acids. This CDR3 reads CASSPWLFETQYF. The CDR3 DNA sequence: TGTGCCAGCAGCCCCTGGCTGTTCGAGACCCAGTACTTC.

This clone was seen a single time. The CDR3 reads CASSTSGTGPDTQYF. The CDR3 DNA reads as TGTGCCAGTAGTACCTCCGGGACAGGGCCAGATACGCAGTATTTT. The genes are TRBV19 and TRBJ2-3; 9 bases match TRBD1. This CDR3 region has 15 residues. The V segment lost 4 bases and the J segment 4 bases; nucleotides outside the gene matches: 6. Germline CDR1 LNHDA, CDR2 SQIVND (reference sequence).

The rearrangement uses TRBV6-5 and TRBJ1-4; no firm D call. The CDR3 has 15 amino acids. Germline V gene data show CDR1 as MNHEY and CDR2 as SVGAGI. Between the trimmed V and J ends, which lost 8 bases and 5 bases, there was a span of 18 bases. The CDR3 DNA reads TGTGCCAGCGCGAACCGACGGAATCCGAATGAAAAACTGTTTTTT. Translated, it gives CASANRRNPNEKLFF.

This rearrangement joins TRBV24-1 to TRBJ2-1, with D possibly TRBD2 on 6 matching bases. Germline V gene lookup returns CDR1 KGHDR and CDR2 SFDVKD. V was cut by 1 base and J by 9 bases, with 12 bases left in between. The CDR3 has 14 amino acids. The CDR3 DNA is TGTGCCACCAGTGATTTCGCGGGGATCGGTGAGCAGTTCTTC. Its protein product is CATSDFAGIGEQFF.

V usage is TRBV6-1 and J usage is TRBJ1-4; 8 bases fit TRBD1. CDR3 size: 15 residues. V lost 2 bases, J lost 8 bases, and 7 bases stayed unmatched. Per the germline V gene, CDR1 is MNHNS and CDR2 is SASEGT. The CDR3 here is CASSEMTGAAEKLFF. CDR3 in DNA: TGTGCCAGCAGTGAAATGACAGGGGCGGCGGAAAAACTGTTTTTT.

CDR3 DNA sequence: TGTGCCAGCAGTTTATCGGGCCTTAGCCTCTCAATGAACACTGAAGCTTTCTTT. It yields the protein CASSLSGLSLSMNTEAFF. The chain links TRBV27 to TRBJ1-1, with unresolved D. V lost 0 bases to trimming and J lost 0 bases, with 17 bases between them. The CDR3 runs 18 residues. Looked up from germline, CDR1 is MNHEY and CDR2 is SMNVEV (reference sequence).

The chain uses TRBV5-1 and TRBJ2-5; the D is unclear. The CDR3 runs 15 residues. The germline V gene has CDR1 SGHRS and CDR2 YFSETQ. Trimming left V 2 bases short and J 5 bases short, with 16 bases between. This chain's CDR3 is CASSLTRRMEETQYF. The DNA of the CDR3 is TGCGCCAGCAGCTTAACAAGGAGAATGGAGGAGACCCAGTACTTC.

CDR3: CATSDLREGGTQHF. The CDR3 bases are TGTGCCACCAGTGATTTAAGAGAGGGGGGGACACAGCATTTT. The chain carries TRBV24-1 and TRBJ1-5, with D perhaps matching TRBD1 (6 bases). Trimming took 1 base from V and 13 from J, leaving 16 bases between them. The germline CDR1 and CDR2 sequences are KGHDR and SFDVKD. The CDR3 sequence is 14 residues long.

V usage is TRBV19 and J usage is TRBJ1-5, with a tentative D call TRBD1 (5 bases). Germline V gene lookup returns CDR1 LNHDA and CDR2 SQIVND (reference sequence). The V end lost 1 base, the J end lost 2 bases, and 12 bases lay between the germline ends. This CDR3 has 16 amino acids. CDR3 loop: CASSIVSGIGNQPQHF. The CDR3 DNA sequence: TGTGCCAGTAGTATAGTGTCAGGGATTGGCAATCAGCCCCAGCATTTT.

The rearrangement links TRBV7-2 to TRBJ1-1; D is possibly TRBD1 (6 bases). Between the trimmed V and J ends, which lost 0 bases and 10 bases, there was a span of 12 bases. From germline, CDR1 is SGHTA and CDR2 FQGNSA. The CDR3 is 13 residues long. The CDR3 nucleotides read TGTGCCAGCAGCTTAGCGCGGGGCAGGGGAGCTTTCTTT. It translates to CASSLARGRGAFF.

The chain links TRBV27 to TRBJ1-1, with a tentative D call TRBD1 (5 bases). From germline, CDR1 is MNHEY and CDR2 SMNVEV (reference sequence). This CDR3 comprises 13 residues. V was cut by 7 bases and J by 6 bases, with 15 bases left in between. CDR3 coding DNA: TGTGCCAGCACCCACTACGGGGGGGCTGAAGCTTTCTTT. Translating it yields CASTHYGGAEAFF.

V and J are TRBV3-1 (or the pseudogene TRBV3-2) and TRBJ1-2; TRBD1 matches at 8 bases. Germline V lookup: CDR1 LGHDT, CDR2 YNNKEL (reference sequence). V gave up 4 bases and J gave up 8 bases; unmatched junction bases: 9. This CDR3 region has 14 residues. The CDR3 region is CASSPGQGLYGYTF. The CDR3, as DNA: TGTGCCAGCAGCCCCGGACAGGGTCTATACGGCTACACCTTC.

The chain combines TRBV15 with TRBJ2-7; weak D call: TRBD1 (7 bases). Germline V lookup: CDR1 LNHNV, CDR2 YYDKDF (reference sequence). This CDR3 comprises 12 residues. Trimming left V 5 bases short and J 4 bases short, with 9 bases between. CDR3 bases: TGTGCCACCAGCCAGGGGGGATACGAGCAGTACTTC. Protein product: CATSQGGYEQYF.

The chain recombines TRBV6-2 or TRBV6-3 with TRBJ2-6; 7 bases map to TRBD1. The CDR3 is made up of 19 amino acids. The V segment lost 5 bases and the J segment 2 bases; nucleotides outside the gene matches: 15. Germline V CDR1 and CDR2: MNHEY, SVGEGT. CDR3 DNA sequence: TGTGCCAGCAGTGACAGGGCCGGATCATCCATCCCTGGGGCCAACGTCCTGACTTTC. It is translated as CASSDRAGSSIPGANVLTF.

This clone was seen more than once but under ten times. The rearrangement uses TRBV2 and TRBJ2-5; D possibly corresponds to TRBD2 (5 bases). Deletions cut 7 bases from V and 0 bases from J, with 6 bases between. CDR1 SNHLY and CDR2 FYNNEI come from the germline V gene. This CDR3 region has 12 residues. CDR3 sequence: CASMRDQETQYF. For the CDR3, the DNA is TGTGCCAGCATGAGGGACCAAGAGACCCAGTACTTC.

This chain links TRBV5-8 with TRBJ1-1; no definite D call. The CDR3 covers 12 residues. Germline V gives CDR1 SGHTS, CDR2 YDEGEE. V was cut by 4 bases and J by 0 bases, with 4 bases left in between. The DNA of the CDR3 is TGTGCCAGCAGCCTTATGAACACTGAAGCTTTCTTT. Protein: CASSLMNTEAFF.

This chain joins TRBV21-1 and TRBJ2-7; TRBD1 was called by the table and not checked on the DNA. TRBV21-1 is recorded as a pseudogene. CDR3 length equals 16 residues. The CDR3 protein is CASSKAHRGCSYEQYV. As DNA, the CDR3 is TGTGCCAGCAGCAAAGCGCACAGGGGGTGTTCTTACGAGCAGTACGTC.

The chain combines TRBV3-1 (or the pseudogene TRBV3-2) with TRBJ1-2; D uncertain. Germline V gene data show CDR1 as LGHDT and CDR2 as YNNKEL (reference sequence). Trimming stripped 1 base from V and 8 bases from J, with 5 bases between. The CDR3 has 11 residues. This chain's CDR3 is CASSQGGGYTF. CDR3 DNA: TGTGCCAGCAGCCAAGGGGGAGGCTACACCTTC.